This TCR beta chain comes out of a study of blood T cell repertoires in COVID-19. Study at large: Collection of acute and convalescent COVID-19 samples took place in the United States, Italy and Spain. From T cells, B-cell-depleted T cells, or PBMCs came the material, which was cDNA or gDNA.

This clone was counted once. In the original processing: Reference gene primer amplification in the assay estimated nucleated cell counts. Profiled with immunoSEQ multiplex PCR; TCRdb holds only in-frame clones, not every one. V, J and clone size derive from that table, while D and trimming were established from the DNA sequence. The data contain about 75,000 clones, around 67% of them seen just once; the ten biggest clones take up 2.5% to 3%. J was trimmed by 1 base and V by 2 bases; bases with no gene match: 10. Germline CDR1 KGHSH, CDR2 LQKENI. The CDR3 totals 18 residues. Input material: peripheral blood. The TCR was taken from a human donor with acute or convalescent COVID-19. The donor label of this sample is uncertain. The V gene is TRBV18, the J gene TRBJ1-5, with TRBD1 identical over 8 bases. CDR3 residues: CASSPRQGQAYSNQPQHF. The CDR3 bases are TGTGCCAGCTCACCAAGACAGGGACAGGCGTACAGCAATCAGCCCCAGCATTTT.